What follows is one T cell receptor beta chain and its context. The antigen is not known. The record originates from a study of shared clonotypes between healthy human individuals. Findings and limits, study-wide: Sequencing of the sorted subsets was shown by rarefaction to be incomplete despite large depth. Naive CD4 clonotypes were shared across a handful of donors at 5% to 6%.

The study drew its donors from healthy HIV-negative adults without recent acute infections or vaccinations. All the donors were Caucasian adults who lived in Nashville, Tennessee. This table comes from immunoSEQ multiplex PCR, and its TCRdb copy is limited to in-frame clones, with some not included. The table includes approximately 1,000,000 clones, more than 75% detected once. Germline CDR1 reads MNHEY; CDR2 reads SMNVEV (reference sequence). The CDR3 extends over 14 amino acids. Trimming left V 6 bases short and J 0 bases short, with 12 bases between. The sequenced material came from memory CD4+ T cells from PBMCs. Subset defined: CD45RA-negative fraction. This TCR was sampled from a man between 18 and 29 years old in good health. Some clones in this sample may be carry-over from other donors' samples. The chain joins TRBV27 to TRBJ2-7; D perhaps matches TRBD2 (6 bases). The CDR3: CASRGRRGSYEQYF. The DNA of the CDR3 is TGTGCCAGCAGGGGCCGGCGGGGCTCCTACGAGCAGTACTTC.